The 23 T cell receptor beta chains presented below share a single source sample, sequenced in a study of OX40 agonist ivuxolimab in advanced cancers. The library was built by means of the immunoSEQ multiplex PCR assay. The table comes from immuneACCESS by way of TCRdb, which keeps in-frame sequences with V and J called. Part of the clones is missing from these tables; in studies checked, under half for an unresolved V gene and the rest for unknown reasons. A total of around 76,000 clones appear in this sample, 85% of them only once. The biggest ten clones account for about 0.57% of the sample. Specimen: CD4+ or CD8+ T cells sorted from blood, collected in a trial of the OX40 agonist ivuxolimab. These receptors came from an adult with an advanced solid tumor such as melanoma, head and neck, liver or kidney cancer.

The chain carries TRBV30 and TRBJ2-1; the D is unclear. This CDR3 comprises 11 residues. The V gene lost 3 bases and the J gene lost 15 bases, with 15 bases spanning the gap. The germline CDR1 and CDR2 sequences are GTSNPN and SVGIG (reference sequence). CDR3 DNA: TGTGCCTGGAGAACTGGCCCAACCCCGTTCTTC. Amino acid sequence: CAWRTGPTPFF.

The chain joins TRBV7-9 to TRBJ2-5; possible D gene TRBD2, 6 bases. V lost 5 bases and J 5 bases, leaving 27 bases between the germline ends. The CDR3 sequence is 18 residues long. The germline CDR1 and CDR2 sequences are SEHNR and FQNEAQ (reference sequence). CDR3 DNA: TGTGCCAGCAGCCTCTCCTTGGGAGGTGGCGAGAAGGGGGAGACCCAGTACTTC. Encoded protein: CASSLSLGGGEKGETQYF.

V is TRBV12-5 and J is TRBJ2-5; 10 bases fit TRBD1. CDR3 length equals 16 residues. With 3 bases clipped from V and 4 bases from J, the junction kept 8 bases outside the gene matches. Germline CDR1 and CDR2: LGHNT and FRNRAP. The CDR3 DNA sequence: TGTGCTAGTGGTTTAGACAGGGGGCAGGGGATAGAGACCCAGTACTTC. Its protein product is CASGLDRGQGIETQYF.

The genes are TRBV6-8 and TRBJ2-7, with D perhaps TRBD2 (7 bases). The V and J ends lost 0 bases and 0 bases respectively, with 12 bases between them. CDR3 length: 16 amino acids. Germline V gives CDR1 MNHGY, CDR2 SAAAGT. DNA for the CDR3: TGTGCCAGCAGTTACTCAGGGGGGGCCAGCTCCTACGAGCAGTACTTC. It is translated as CASSYSGGASSYEQYF.

The rearrangement joins TRBV2 to TRBJ2-2, with 15 positions matching TRBD2. The CDR3 sequence is 15 residues long. The germline V gene encodes CDR1 SNHLY and CDR2 FYNNEI. V lost 6 bases to trimming and J lost 8 bases; unmatched junction nucleotides: 4. CDR3 sequence reads: CASRGLAGGLGELFF. The CDR3 bases are TGTGCCAGCAGAGGACTAGCGGGGGGGCTGGGGGAGCTGTTTTTT.

The chain combines TRBV19 with TRBJ2-7, with D perhaps assigned TRBD1 or TRBD2 (5 bases each). CDR1 LNHDA and CDR2 SQIVND come from the germline V gene (reference sequence). This CDR3 is built from 14 residues. The germline V and J ends were trimmed by 3 bases and 6 bases, with 15 bases remaining between them. The CDR3 sequence is CASSIGGVLTEQYF. The CDR3 nucleotides are TGTGCCAGTAGTATTGGGGGAGTCCTGACCGAGCAGTACTTC.

This chain links TRBV9 with TRBJ1-2; the D gene is possibly TRBD1 (5 bases). The length of the CDR3 is 13 residues. Trimming pared 0 bases from V and 2 bases from J, leaving 5 bases between. CDR1 and CDR2 from the germline V gene are SGDLS and YYNGEE. The CDR3: CASSVDRNYGYTF. CDR3 sequence (DNA): TGTGCCAGCAGCGTAGACAGGAACTATGGCTACACCTTC.

V gene TRBV11-2 combines with J gene TRBJ2-3; TRBD2 agrees at 8 bases. J lost 1 base, V lost 2 bases, and 5 bases had no gene match. The CDR3 is made up of 16 amino acids. Germline CDR1 and CDR2: SGHAT and FQNNGV. The CDR3 sequence is CASSLHGGERTDTQYF. DNA for the CDR3: TGTGCCAGCAGCTTACACGGGGGGGAACGCACAGATACGCAGTATTTT.

V and J are TRBV19 and TRBJ2-6, with TRBD2 identical over 8 bases. The CDR3 consists of 16 residues. With 9 bases clipped from V and 2 bases from J, the junction kept 9 bases outside the gene matches. CDR1 and CDR2 from the germline V gene are LNHDA and SQIVND (reference sequence). The CDR3 sequence: CASGRDATPGANVLTF. In DNA form, the CDR3 reads TGTGCCAGCGGGAGGGACGCCACACCTGGGGCCAACGTCCTGACTTTC.

The chain carries TRBV18 and TRBJ2-3; 8 nucleotides line up with TRBD1. The CDR3 contains 18 residues. The V gene end was trimmed by 4 bases and the J gene end by 2 bases; junction bases not matched to a gene: 14. Germline values: CDR1 KGHSH, CDR2 LQKENI. The CDR3 coding sequence is TGTGCCAGCTCACTGAGCGTATTCTCAGGGGGCCCCACAGATACGCAGTATTTT. This encodes CASSLSVFSGGPTDTQYF.

The chain employs TRBV5-6 and TRBJ1-2; no reliable D call. Germline CDR1 reads SGHDT; CDR2 reads YYEEEE. CDR3 length: 16 amino acids. V lost 4 bases, J lost 5 bases, and 21 bases lay in between. In DNA form, the CDR3 reads TGTGCCAGCAGCCCCGAATCCGGGATAGGGTTATATGGCTACACCTTC. Its protein product is CASSPESGIGLYGYTF.

This clone has a single count. The genes are TRBV12-1 and TRBJ2-7. TRBV12-1 counts as a pseudogene. The CDR3 contains 15 residues. The CDR3 DNA is TGTGCCAGCAGCTTTGTCGAAAACCTAATAGGGGAGCAGTACTTC. It translates to CASSFVENLIGEQYF.

The chain has TRBV5-1 and TRBJ1-1; TRBD1 agrees at 7 bases. From germline, CDR1 is SGHRS and CDR2 YFSETQ. This CDR3 contains 14 residues. J was trimmed by 5 bases and V by 7 bases; bases with no gene match: 11. CDR3 region: CASQPTTGRTEAFF. In nucleotides, the CDR3 is TGCGCCAGCCAACCAACGACAGGGAGGACTGAAGCTTTCTTT.

This clone was seen once. The V gene is TRBV4-3, the J gene TRBJ1-1, with a tentative D call TRBD1 (5 bases). This CDR3 contains 14 residues. Germline V gene data show CDR1 as LGHNA and CDR2 as YSLEER. The V end lost 1 base, the J end lost 0 bases, and 6 bases lay between the germline ends. In DNA, the CDR3 is TGCGCCAGCAGCCAAGGCAGGGTGAACACTGAAGCTTTCTTT. Its translation is CASSQGRVNTEAFF.

The rearrangement links TRBV7-2 to TRBJ2-5; D is undetermined. The germline V gene has CDR1 SGHTA and CDR2 FQGNSA. There are 13 residues in the CDR3. Trimming cost V 9 bases and J 1 base, with 12 bases left between them. CDR3 sequence (DNA): TGTGCCAGTGGGGAATTCGGCCAAGAGACCCAGTACTTC. As protein: CASGEFGQETQYF.

The V call is TRBV5-1, the J call TRBJ2-3; D assignment may be TRBD1 or TRBD2 (7 bases each). Germline CDR1 SGHRS, CDR2 YFSETQ. V lost 4 bases and J 0 bases, leaving 15 bases between the germline ends. This CDR3 spans 16 amino acids. The CDR3 coding sequence is TGCGCCAGCAGCCAGGGGGGGACTATAAGCACAGATACGCAGTATTTT. Translated: CASSQGGTISTDTQYF.

This clone has a single count. The chain joins TRBV5-1 to TRBJ2-1; a possible D gene is TRBD2 (6 bases). Trimming cost V 6 bases and J 2 bases, with 12 bases left between them. The CDR3 spans 14 residues. The germline V gene encodes CDR1 SGHRS and CDR2 YFSETQ. Here the CDR3 reads CASTGLAAYNEQFF. The CDR3 coding sequence is TGCGCCAGCACGGGACTGGCCGCCTACAATGAGCAGTTCTTC.

The chain uses TRBV5-8 and TRBJ1-1, with unresolved D. The CDR3 runs 12 residues. Deletions cut 1 base from V and 4 bases from J, with 5 bases between. Germline values: CDR1 SGHTS, CDR2 YDEGEE. CDR3: CASSLYSTEAFF. The CDR3 DNA reads as TGTGCCAGCAGCTTGTATAGCACTGAAGCTTTCTTT.

V and J are TRBV2 and TRBJ2-5, with 7 bases matching TRBD1. V shed 5 bases, J shed 4 bases, and the junction held 7 bases outside the gene matches. The CDR3 is 14 residues long. Germline CDR1 SNHLY, CDR2 FYNNEI. The chain's CDR3 is CASSNRHRGETQYF. The DNA for the CDR3 is TGTGCCAGCAGTAACCGGCACAGGGGAGAGACCCAGTACTTC.

The chain carries TRBV11-3 and TRBJ1-1; the D is unclear. The length of the CDR3 is 15 residues. Germline CDR1 reads SGHNT; CDR2 reads YENEEA. Trimming left V 5 bases short and J 1 base short, with 14 bases between. The CDR3 region has the DNA TGTGCCAGCAGCCGCAGGATCCTTCGGAACACTGAAGCTTTCTTT. As protein: CASSRRILRNTEAFF.

This clone was counted a single time. The chain employs TRBV9 and TRBJ1-2; possible D gene TRBD1, 6 bases. The CDR3 runs 14 residues. Trimming took off 4 bases at V and 3 bases at J, with 13 bases between the two ends. Germline-derived CDR1 and CDR2 are SGDLS and YYNGEE. DNA for the CDR3: TGTGCCAGCAGCCCCGGACAGATTTACTATGGCTACACCTTC. Its translation is CASSPGQIYYGYTF.

The V and J genes are TRBV2 and TRBJ2-1; 7 bases are a match to TRBD2. Per the germline V gene, CDR1 is SNHLY and CDR2 is FYNNEI. CDR3 length: 12 amino acids. Trimming at V came to 8 bases and at J to 3 bases, leaving 1 base not matched to a gene. The CDR3 sequence: CASGGDYNEQFF. The CDR3 DNA follows: TGTGCCAGCGGGGGGGACTACAATGAGCAGTTCTTC.

The chain links TRBV6-1 to TRBJ1-2; D call uncertain. Trimming stripped 2 bases from V and 2 bases from J, with 9 bases between. The CDR3 loop spans 14 amino acids. Per germline, CDR1 MNHNS and CDR2 SASEGT. The CDR3 DNA reads TGTGCCAGCAGTGAATTAGGCGGGAACTATGGCTACACCTTC. Protein product: CASSELGGNYGYTF.